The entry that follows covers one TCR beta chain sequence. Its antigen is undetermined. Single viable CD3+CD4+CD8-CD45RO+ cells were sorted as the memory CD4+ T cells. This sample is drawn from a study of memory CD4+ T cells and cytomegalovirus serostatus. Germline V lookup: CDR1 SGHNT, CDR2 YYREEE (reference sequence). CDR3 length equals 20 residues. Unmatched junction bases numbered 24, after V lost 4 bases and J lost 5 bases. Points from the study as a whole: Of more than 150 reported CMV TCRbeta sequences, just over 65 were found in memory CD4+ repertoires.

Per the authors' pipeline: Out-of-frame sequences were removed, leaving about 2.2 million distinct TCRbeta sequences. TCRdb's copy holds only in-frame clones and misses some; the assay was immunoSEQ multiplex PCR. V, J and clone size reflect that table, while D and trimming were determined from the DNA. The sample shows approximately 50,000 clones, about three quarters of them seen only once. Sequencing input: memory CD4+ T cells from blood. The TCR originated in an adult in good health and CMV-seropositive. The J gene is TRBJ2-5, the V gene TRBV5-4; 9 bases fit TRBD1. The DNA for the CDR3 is TGTGCCAGCAGCCTTAAGACAGGGCTGAGAACTTGGGGGACAGGGGAGACCCAGTACTTC. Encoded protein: CASSLKTGLRTWGTGETQYF.